This T cell receptor (beta chain) was identified in a study of regulatory T cells in long-lasting Graves disease. Looking at the study overall: Over 5 years of antithyroid drugs plus positive TSH receptor antibodies defined persistent Graves' disease. Study results and limitations: Between persistent patients, a few thousand public clonotypes were shared, exceeding the approximately 870 shared between new patients.

Arm-PCR of CDR3 regions and iRepertoire HTBI primers were the basis on which TCR beta libraries were built. Each CDR3 protein gets one entry after TCRdb re-called the multiplex PCR reads with MiXCR. The data show 650,000 to 700,000 distinct CDR3 sequences, with around 30% seen just once and under 55% held by the top ten. As concerns this clonotype: The antigen is unknown.

Documented time point: persistent/refractory GD, antithyroid drugs over 5 years with positive TRAb. TCR sequences were obtained from RNA taken from PBMCs. The source is a female donor with Graves disease. The sequencing here drew on peripheral blood mononuclear cells (PBMCs), taken when the disease was refractory, from a patient treated with antithyroid drugs.

The CDR3 loop reads CSVVGQGAEGYTF. The CDR3 DNA reads as TGCAGCGTTGTTGGACAGGGGGCGGAGGGCTACACCTTC. The chain joins TRBV29-1 to TRBJ1-2; 11 positions match TRBD1. Losses at the gene ends were 4 bases for V and 8 bases for J; bases not matched to a gene: 6. This CDR3 region has 13 residues. Germline V gene sequence: CDR1 SQVTM, CDR2 ANQGSEA.